The rows below give T cell receptor beta chains drawn from one sample of a study of shared clonotypes between healthy human individuals. The repertoire was sequenced with immunoSEQ multiplex PCR; TCRdb's copy has only in-frame clones and lacks some. This table holds some 2,500,000 clones, more than 85% found once. The sequencing input was naive CD4+ T cells from PBMCs. These receptor sequences come from a man younger than 30 in good health. Some clones in this sample may be carry-over from other donors' samples. Each CDR3 is given with its conserved first and last residue. Each record gives: D gene, clone size, J gene, V gene, CDR3 protein, CDR3 DNA. A D gene is named only where the DNA matches it firmly. Rows may omit the clone size; those that give it use once, few, many or a size class.

.,.,TRBJ1-5,TRBV28,CASRALGDPYSNQPQHF,TGTGCCAGCAGGGCTCTTGGGGACCCCTATAGCAATCAGCCCCAGCATTTT
.,.,TRBJ2-2,TRBV10-3,CAISQTPKNTGELFF,TGTGCCATCAGTCAAACACCCAAGAACACCGGGGAGCTGTTTTTT
TRBD1,.,TRBJ1-1,TRBV18,CASSPQGPQTNTEAFF,TGTGCCAGCTCCCCACAGGGGCCGCAGACCAACACTGAAGCTTTCTTT
TRBD1,.,TRBJ2-3,TRBV19,CASSIWTGGTDTQYF,TGTGCCAGTAGTATCTGGACAGGGGGAACAGATACGCAGTATTTT
.,.,TRBJ1-4,TRBV11-2,CASSLAGGGGEKLFF,TGTGCCAGCAGCTTAGCGGGGGGAGGTGGTGAAAAACTGTTTTTT
.,.,TRBJ2-2,TRBV5-1,CASSIAGVVYTGELFF,TGCGCCAGCAGCATCGCAGGGGTCGTGTACACCGGGGAGCTGTTTTTT
.,.,TRBJ1-1,TRBV5-1,CASSLVGLEGTEAFF,TGCGCCAGCAGCTTGGTTGGCTTGGAGGGCACTGAAGCTTTCTTT
TRBD1,.,TRBJ1-3,TRBV7-8,CASSLGTGTRNTIYF,TGTGCCAGCAGCTTAGGGACAGGGACGAGAAACACCATATATTTT
TRBD1,.,TRBJ1-2,TRBV5-1,CASSLNPGQGAPGGYTF,TGCGCCAGCAGCTTAAATCCGGGACAGGGGGCGCCCGGTGGCTACACCTTC
TRBD1,.,TRBJ1-2,TRBV6-1,CASSGPGQGASGYTF,TGTGCCAGCAGTGGGCCGGGACAGGGGGCGAGCGGCTACACCTTC
.,.,TRBJ1-1,TRBV6-5,CASSSGTQGLQAFF,TGTGCCAGCAGCTCCGGGACCCAAGGGCTTCAAGCTTTCTTT
.,.,TRBJ2-3,TRBV7-2,CASSRRPGGITQYF,TGTGCCAGCAGCAGACGACCAGGGGGGATTACGCAGTATTTT
.,.,TRBJ2-7,TRBV7-2,CASSFRLGSYEQYF,TGTGCCAGCAGCTTTCGACTAGGAAGCTACGAGCAGTACTTC
.,few,TRBJ2-2,TRBV11-3,CASSLEGTNTGELFF,TGTGCCAGCAGCTTAGAAGGCACAAACACCGGGGAGCTGTTTTTT